The clone carrying this T cell receptor beta chain was seen a few times. Antigen specificity is unknown. This entry comes from a study of regulatory T cells in long-lasting Graves disease. General study findings and limits: It was in persistent disease that TRBV28, TRBJ1-2 and TRBJ2-5 were favored.

Arm-PCR of CDR3 regions with iRepertoire HTBI primers generated TCR beta libraries. From the multiplex PCR reads, TCRdb called clonotypes with MiXCR, one entry per CDR3 protein. The table includes roughly 420,000 distinct CDR3 sequences, about a sixth detected once. The V segment lost 5 bases and the J segment 0 bases; nucleotides outside the gene matches: 5. In germline, CDR1 is SGHTA, CDR2 FQGTGA. This CDR3 region has 17 residues. Time point denoted: newly diagnosed GD, antithyroid drugs for less than 3 months. Making the TCR library involved RNA that had been extracted from PBMCs. The sample also formed part of further work on T cells in Graves' hyperthyroidism and ophthalmopathy. Turning to that study: Researchers ran a first-round RT-PCR on the TCR CDR3 using the HTBI primer set. Most thyroid clonotypes expanded above 0.001 were also detected in blood. Ophthalmopathy and stable hyperthyroidism were told apart by a 13 V-J model.

This sequence was found in a woman aged 30 to 39 with Graves disease. Specimen: peripheral blood mononuclear cells (PBMCs), collected at new diagnosis, from a patient treated with antithyroid drugs. The genes are TRBV7-3 and TRBJ2-1, with 12 positions matching TRBD2. DNA for the CDR3: TGTGCCAGCAGCCCCTCACTAGCGGGAGGCTCCTACAATGAGCAGTTCTTC. It codes for CASSPSLAGGSYNEQFF.